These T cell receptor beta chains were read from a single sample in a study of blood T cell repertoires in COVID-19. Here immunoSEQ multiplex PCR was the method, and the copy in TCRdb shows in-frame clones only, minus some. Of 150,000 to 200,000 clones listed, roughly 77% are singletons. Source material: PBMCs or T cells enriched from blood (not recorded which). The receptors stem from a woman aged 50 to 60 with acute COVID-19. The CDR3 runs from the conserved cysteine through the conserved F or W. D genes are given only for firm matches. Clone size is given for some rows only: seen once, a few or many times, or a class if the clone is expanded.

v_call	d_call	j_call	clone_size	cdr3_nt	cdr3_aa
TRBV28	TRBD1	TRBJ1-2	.	TGTGCCAGCAGTTTAACCGGGACAGACTATGGCTACACCTTC	CASSLTGTDYGYTF
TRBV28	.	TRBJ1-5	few	TGTGCCAGCAGTTTCCGTGGGAGGGCTAATCAGCCCCAGCATTTT	CASSFRGRANQPQHF
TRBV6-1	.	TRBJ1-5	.	TGTGCCAGCAGTGAAATGGTTGGGGGCTATCAGCCCCAGCATTTT	CASSEMVGGYQPQHF
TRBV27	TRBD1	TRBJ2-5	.	TGTGCCAGCAGTTTATCACCGGGGACAGGGCGCCGGGAGACCCAGTACTTC	CASSLSPGTGRRETQYF
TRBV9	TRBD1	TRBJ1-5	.	TGTGCCAGCAGCGAGGGGGACAGCTTGAATCAGCCCCAGCATTTT	CASSEGDSLNQPQHF
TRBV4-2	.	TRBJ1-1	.	TGTGCCAGCAGCCAAGATGGGGCCACTGAAGCTTTCTTT	CASSQDGATEAFF
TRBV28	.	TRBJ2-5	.	TGTGCCAGCAGTTTCAGTGACCAAGAGACCCAGTACTTC	CASSFSDQETQYF
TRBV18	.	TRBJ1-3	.	TGTGCCAGCTCACCAGACAGGACCTCTGGAAACACCATATATTTT	CASSPDRTSGNTIYF
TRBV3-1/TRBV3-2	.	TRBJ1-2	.	TGTGCCAGCAGCCCCAGGGTAGACTATGGCTACACCTTC	CASSPRVDYGYTF
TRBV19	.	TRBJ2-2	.	TGTGCCAGTCGCCTCGGGGAGATTAACACCGGGGAGCTGTTTTTT	CASRLGEINTGELFF
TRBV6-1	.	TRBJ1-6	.	TGTGCCAGCAGTGAGCAGGGGTTTTCTGGTTCACCCCTCCACTTT	CASSEQGFSGSPLHF
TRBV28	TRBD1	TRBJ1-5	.	TGTGCCAGCAGTGACACGGGACAGGGGGTTCAGCCCCAGCATTTT	CASSDTGQGVQPQHF
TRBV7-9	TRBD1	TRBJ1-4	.	TGTGCCAGCAGCCGCGGGACAGGGGGGAAGGAAAAACTGTTTTTT	CASSRGTGGKEKLFF
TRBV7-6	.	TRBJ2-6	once	TGTGCCAGCAGCTTAGAGCCCGTCTCTGGGGCCAACGTCCTGACTTTC	CASSLEPVSGANVLTF
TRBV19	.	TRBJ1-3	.	TGTGCCAGTAGTATTGGTGGGGACACTGGAAACACCATATATTTT	CASSIGGDTGNTIYF
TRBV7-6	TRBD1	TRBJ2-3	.	TGTGCCAGCAGCTCGCAACAGGGGGCCCCAGATACGCAGTATTTT	CASSSQQGAPDTQYF
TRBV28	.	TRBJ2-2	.	TGTGCCAGCAGTTCCCAGTACAAGACCGGGGAGCTGTTTTTT	CASSSQYKTGELFF
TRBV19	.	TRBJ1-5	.	TGTGCCAGTAGTATCGGTCAGGCGAATCAGCCCCAGCATTTT	CASSIGQANQPQHF
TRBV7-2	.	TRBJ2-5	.	TGTGCCAGCAGGTTAGGGGGGGGCCGGGAGACCCAGTACTTC	CASRLGGGRETQYF
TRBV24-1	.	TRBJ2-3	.	TGTGCCACCAGTGATTTCGTTGCAGGAGGGACAGATACGCAGTATTTT	CATSDFVAGGTDTQYF
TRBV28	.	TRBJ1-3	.	TGTGCCAGCAGCCCCCCCCGAGGCTCTGGAAACACCATATATTTT	CASSPPRGSGNTIYF
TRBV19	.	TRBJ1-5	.	TGTGCCAGTAGTCCAACGACGGGGACAAGCCTCGGCCAGCCCCAGCATTTT	CASSPTTGTSLGQPQHF
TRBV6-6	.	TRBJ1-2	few	TGTGCCAGCAGCCCAACCCCGGACAGAACGGCTGGCTACACCTTC	CASSPTPDRTAGYTF
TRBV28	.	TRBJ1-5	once	TGTGCCAGCAGTTTAGCAGGCGGGCACCAGCCCCAGCATTTT	CASSLAGGHQPQHF
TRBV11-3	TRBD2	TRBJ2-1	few	TGTGCCAGCAGCTTAGGGACTAGCGGGGGTCATGAGCAGTTCTTC	CASSLGTSGGHEQFF
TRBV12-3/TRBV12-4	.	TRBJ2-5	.	TGTGCCAGCAGGCAACGGGAGACCCAGTACTTC	CASRQRETQYF
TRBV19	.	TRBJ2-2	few	TGTGCCAGTAGCAAACAGGCGGTGAACACCGGGGAGCTGTTTTTT	CASSKQAVNTGELFF
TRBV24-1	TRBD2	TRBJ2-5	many	TGTGCCACCACGGGGGGTTCCCAAGAGACCCAGTACTTC	CATTGGSQETQYF
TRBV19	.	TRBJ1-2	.	TGTGCCAGTAAGGATTTACTACATGGCTACACCTTC	CASKDLLHGYTF
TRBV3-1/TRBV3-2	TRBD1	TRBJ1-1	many	TGTGCCAGCAGTCGACGCAGGGGGCGGACTGAAGCTTTCTTT	CASSRRRGRTEAFF
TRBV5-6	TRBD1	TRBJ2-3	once	TGTGCCAGCAGCCGACTGACAGGGGCCACAGATACGCAGTATTTT	CASSRLTGATDTQYF
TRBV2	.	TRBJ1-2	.	TGTGCCAGCAACCTTGTTGAGGTTACCAACTATGGCTACACCTTC	CASNLVEVTNYGYTF
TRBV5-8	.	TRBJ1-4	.	TGTGCCAGCAGCTTGGCGGTGTTGTCAGGGCGGAGTGAAAAACTGTTTTTT	CASSLAVLSGRSEKLFF
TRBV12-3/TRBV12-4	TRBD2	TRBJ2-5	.	TGTGCCAGCAGTAGGACTAGTTGGGAGACCCAGTACTTC	CASSRTSWETQYF
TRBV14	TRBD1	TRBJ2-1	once	TGTGCCAGCAGCGCGACCGGGACAGGGATCTACAATGAGCAGTTCTTC	CASSATGTGIYNEQFF
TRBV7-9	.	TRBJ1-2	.	TGTGCCAGCACCCGAAGGAGTCTCGGCTACACCTTC	CASTRRSLGYTF
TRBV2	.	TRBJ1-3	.	TGTGCCAGTCGATTAGCGGAGTACCGCTCTGGAAACACCATATATTTT	CASRLAEYRSGNTIYF
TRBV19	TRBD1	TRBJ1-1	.	TGTGCCAGTAGACATCCGGGACAGATGAACACTGAAGCTTTCTTT	CASRHPGQMNTEAFF
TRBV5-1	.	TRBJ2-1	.	TGCGCCAGCAGCGTAGAACCCGCATCCTACAATGAGCAGTTCTTC	CASSVEPASYNEQFF
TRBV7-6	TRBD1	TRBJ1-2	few	TGTGCCAGCAGCTTGGAGACCGGGACAGGGGGTCGCTACACCTTC	CASSLETGTGGRYTF
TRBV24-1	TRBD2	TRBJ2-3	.	TGTGCCACCAGTGATCCGACTAGCGGGGACACAGATACGCAGTATTTT	CATSDPTSGDTDTQYF
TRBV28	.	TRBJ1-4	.	TGTGCCAGCAGTATTCGACAGCTTAATGAAAAACTGTTTTTT	CASSIRQLNEKLFF
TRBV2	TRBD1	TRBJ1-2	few	TGTGCCAGCAAGGGGACAGGGATCTATGGCTACACCTTC	CASKGTGIYGYTF
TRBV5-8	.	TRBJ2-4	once	TGTGCCAGCAGGCCTAGGGGCGGAGCCAAAAACATTCAGTACTTC	CASRPRGGAKNIQYF